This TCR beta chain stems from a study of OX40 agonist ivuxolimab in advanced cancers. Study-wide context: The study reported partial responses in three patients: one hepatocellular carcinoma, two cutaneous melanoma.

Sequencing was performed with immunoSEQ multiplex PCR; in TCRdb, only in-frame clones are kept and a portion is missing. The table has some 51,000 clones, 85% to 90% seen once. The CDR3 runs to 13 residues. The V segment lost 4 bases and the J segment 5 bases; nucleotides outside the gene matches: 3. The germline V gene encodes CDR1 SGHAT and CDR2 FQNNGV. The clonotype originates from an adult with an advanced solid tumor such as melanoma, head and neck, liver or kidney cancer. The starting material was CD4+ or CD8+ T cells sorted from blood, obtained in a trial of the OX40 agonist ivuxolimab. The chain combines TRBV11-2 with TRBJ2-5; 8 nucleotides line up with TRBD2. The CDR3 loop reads CASSSSGWETQYF. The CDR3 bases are TGTGCCAGCAGCTCTAGCGGGTGGGAGACCCAGTACTTC.